This T cell receptor beta chain is from a study of identical twins. Study results and limitations: The more abundant beta clonotypes in cord blood had fewer insertions, and memory repertoires did not show this. Out-of-frame sharing of TCR alpha in monozygotic twins was underestimated by models.

This clonotype was picked up many times. Its antigen is not identified. This CDR3 has 12 amino acids. CDR1 is ENHRY, CDR2 SYGVKD, per germline. Donors were all healthy Caucasians. Unique molecular identifiers were present on cDNA, and template switching added a universal primer site. TCRdb processed the 5' RACE reads anew with MiXCR; each CDR3 protein has one entry. The sample includes about 700,000 distinct CDR3 sequences, around 5.7% of them seen just once. The sequenced sample was naive T cells sorted from blood. The clonotype was recovered from a man aged 18 to 30 in good health. The chain uses TRBV10-3 and TRBJ1-3; weak D call: TRBD1 (6 bases). The CDR3 reads CALGASGNTIYF. In DNA, the CDR3 is TGTGCTCTGGGGGCGAGTGGAAACACCATATATTTT.